This T cell receptor (beta chain) was sequenced for a study of CD8 T cells in ankylosing spondylitis. Study-level findings and limits: Reportedly, matched ankylosing spondylitis synovial fluid was significantly enriched for disease-linked clones.

This clonotype has more than one count but fewer than ten. Its antigen remains unknown. One entry per CDR3 protein, called by TCRdb with MiXCR from the 5' RACE reads. The profile shows 200,000 to 300,000 distinct CDR3 sequences, more than 9% of them singletons. The CDR3 loop spans 16 amino acids. Germline CDR1 is ENHRY and CDR2 is SYGVKD. Trimming at V came to 3 bases and at J to 0 bases, leaving 5 bases not matched to a gene. The receptor was derived from a male donor with ankylosing spondylitis or in good health (not recorded which). This rearrangement joins TRBV10-3 to TRBJ2-3; 8 bases line up with TRBD2. The sample comprised blood, either unsorted or a sorted T cell fraction (not recorded which). The CDR3 loop reads CAISDRPSGSTDTQYF. The CDR3, as DNA: TGTGCCATCAGTGATCGTCCTAGCGGGAGCACAGATACGCAGTATTTT.